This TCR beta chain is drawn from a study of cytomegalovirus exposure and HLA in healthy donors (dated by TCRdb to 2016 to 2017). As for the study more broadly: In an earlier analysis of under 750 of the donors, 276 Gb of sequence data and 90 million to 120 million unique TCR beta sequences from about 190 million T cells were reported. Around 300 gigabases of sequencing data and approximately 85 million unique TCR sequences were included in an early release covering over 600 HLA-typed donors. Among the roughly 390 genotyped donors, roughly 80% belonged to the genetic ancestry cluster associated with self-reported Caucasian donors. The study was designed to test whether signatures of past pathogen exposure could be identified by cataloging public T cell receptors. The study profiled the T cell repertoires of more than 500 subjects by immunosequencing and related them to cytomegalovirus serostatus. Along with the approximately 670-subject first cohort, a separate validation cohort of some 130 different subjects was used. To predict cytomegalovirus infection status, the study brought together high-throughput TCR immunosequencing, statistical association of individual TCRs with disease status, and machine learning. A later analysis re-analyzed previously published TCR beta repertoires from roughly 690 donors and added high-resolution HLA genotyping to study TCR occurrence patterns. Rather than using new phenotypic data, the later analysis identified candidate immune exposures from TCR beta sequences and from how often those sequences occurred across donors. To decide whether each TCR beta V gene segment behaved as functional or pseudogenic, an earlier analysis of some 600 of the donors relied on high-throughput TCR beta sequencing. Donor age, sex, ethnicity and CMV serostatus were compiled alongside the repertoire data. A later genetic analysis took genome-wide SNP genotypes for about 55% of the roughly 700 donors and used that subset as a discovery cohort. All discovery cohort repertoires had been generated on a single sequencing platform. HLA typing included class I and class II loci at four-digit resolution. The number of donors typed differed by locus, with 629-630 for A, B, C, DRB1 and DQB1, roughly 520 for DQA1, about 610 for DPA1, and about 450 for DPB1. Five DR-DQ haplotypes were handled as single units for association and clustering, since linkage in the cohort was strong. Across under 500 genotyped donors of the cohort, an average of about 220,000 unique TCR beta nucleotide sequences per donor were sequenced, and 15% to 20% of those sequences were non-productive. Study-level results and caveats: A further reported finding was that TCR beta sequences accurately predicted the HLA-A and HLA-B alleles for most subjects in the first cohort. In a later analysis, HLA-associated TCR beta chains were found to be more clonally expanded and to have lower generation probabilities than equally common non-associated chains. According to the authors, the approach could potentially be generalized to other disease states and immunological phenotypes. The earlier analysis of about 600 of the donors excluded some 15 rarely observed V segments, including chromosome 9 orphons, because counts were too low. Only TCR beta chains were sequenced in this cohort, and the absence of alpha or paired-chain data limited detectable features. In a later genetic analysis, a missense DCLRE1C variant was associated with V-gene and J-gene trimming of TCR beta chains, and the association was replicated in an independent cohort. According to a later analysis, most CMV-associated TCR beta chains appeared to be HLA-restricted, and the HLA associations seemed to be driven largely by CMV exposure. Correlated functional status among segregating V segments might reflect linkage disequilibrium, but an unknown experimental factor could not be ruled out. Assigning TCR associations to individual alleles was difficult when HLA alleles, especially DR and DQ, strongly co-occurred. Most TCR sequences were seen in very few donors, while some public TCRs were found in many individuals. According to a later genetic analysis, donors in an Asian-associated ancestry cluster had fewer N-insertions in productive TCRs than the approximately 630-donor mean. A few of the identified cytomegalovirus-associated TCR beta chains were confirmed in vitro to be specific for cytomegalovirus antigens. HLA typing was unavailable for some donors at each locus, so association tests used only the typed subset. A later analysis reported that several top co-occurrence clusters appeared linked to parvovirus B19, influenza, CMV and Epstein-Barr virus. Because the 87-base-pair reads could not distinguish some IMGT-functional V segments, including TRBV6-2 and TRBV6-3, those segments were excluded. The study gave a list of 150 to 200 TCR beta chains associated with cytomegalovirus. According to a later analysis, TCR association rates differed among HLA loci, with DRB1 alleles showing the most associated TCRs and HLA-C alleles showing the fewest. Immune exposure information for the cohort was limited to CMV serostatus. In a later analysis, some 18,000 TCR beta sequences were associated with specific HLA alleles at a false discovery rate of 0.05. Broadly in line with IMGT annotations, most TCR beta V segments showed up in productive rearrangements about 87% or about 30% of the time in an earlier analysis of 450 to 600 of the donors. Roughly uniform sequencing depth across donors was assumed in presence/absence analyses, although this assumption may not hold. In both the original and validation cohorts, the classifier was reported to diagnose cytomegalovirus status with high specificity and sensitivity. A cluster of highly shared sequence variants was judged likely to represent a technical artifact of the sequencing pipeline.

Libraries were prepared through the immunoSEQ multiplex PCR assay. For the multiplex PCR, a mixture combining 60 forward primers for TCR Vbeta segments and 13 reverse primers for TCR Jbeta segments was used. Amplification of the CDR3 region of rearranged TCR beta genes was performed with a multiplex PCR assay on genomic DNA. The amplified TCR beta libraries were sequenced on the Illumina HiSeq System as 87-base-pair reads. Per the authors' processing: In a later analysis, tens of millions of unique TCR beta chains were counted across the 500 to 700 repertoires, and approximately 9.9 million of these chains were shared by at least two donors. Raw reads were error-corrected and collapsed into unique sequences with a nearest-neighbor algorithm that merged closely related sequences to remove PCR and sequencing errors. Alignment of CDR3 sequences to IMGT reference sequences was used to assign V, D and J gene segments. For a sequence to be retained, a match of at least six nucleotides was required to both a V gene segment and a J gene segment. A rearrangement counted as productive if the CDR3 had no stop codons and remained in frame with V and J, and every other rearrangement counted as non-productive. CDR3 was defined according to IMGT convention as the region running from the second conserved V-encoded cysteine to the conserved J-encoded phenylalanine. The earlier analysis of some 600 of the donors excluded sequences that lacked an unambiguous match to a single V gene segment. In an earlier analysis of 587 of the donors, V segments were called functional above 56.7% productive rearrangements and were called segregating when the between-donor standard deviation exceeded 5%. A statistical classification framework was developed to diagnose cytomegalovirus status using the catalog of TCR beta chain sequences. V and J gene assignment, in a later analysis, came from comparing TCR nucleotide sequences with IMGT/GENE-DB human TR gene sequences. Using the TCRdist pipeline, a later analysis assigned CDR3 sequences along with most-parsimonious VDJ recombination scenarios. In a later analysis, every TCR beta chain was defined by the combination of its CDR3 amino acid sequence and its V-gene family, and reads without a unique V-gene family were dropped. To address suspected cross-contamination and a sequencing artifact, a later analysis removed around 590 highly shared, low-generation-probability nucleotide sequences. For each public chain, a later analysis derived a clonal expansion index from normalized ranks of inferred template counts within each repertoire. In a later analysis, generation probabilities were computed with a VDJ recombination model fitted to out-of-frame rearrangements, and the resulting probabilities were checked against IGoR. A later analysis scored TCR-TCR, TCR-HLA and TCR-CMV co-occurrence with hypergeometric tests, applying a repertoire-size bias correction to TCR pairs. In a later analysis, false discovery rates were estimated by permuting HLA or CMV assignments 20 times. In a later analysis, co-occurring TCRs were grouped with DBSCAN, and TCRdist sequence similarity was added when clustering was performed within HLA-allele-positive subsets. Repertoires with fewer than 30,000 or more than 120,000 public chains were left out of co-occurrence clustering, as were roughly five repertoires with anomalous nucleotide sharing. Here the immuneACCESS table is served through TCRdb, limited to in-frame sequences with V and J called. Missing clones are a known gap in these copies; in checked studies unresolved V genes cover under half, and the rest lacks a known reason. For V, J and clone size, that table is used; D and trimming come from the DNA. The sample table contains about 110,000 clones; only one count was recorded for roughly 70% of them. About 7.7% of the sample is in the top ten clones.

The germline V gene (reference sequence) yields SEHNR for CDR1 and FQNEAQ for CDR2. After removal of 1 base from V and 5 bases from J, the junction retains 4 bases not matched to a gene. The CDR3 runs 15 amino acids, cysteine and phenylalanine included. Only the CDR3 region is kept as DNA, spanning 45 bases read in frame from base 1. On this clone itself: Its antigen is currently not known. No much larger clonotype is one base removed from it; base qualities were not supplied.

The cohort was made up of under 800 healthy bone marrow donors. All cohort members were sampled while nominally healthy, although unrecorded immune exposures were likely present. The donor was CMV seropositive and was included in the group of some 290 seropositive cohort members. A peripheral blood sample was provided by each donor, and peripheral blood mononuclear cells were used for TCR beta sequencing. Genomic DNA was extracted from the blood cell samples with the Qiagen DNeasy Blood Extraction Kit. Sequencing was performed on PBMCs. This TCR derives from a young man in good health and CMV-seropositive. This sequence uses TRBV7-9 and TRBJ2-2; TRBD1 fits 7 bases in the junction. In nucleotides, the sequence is TGTGCCAGCAGCTTAGAGGGGGCGATGACCGGGGAGCTGTTTTTT. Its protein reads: CASSLEGAMTGELFF.